Shown below are 24 T cell receptor beta chains from a single sample sequenced in a study of regulatory T cells in long-lasting Graves disease (TCRdb year 2021). This specimen's time point label, per the study, means: newly diagnosed GD, antithyroid drugs for less than 3 months. For both TCR sequencing and RNA sequencing, RNA was extracted from PBMCs in TRIzol. Library preparation employed multiplex PCR. For sequencing, an Illumina HiSeq 4000 was employed. To build TCR beta libraries, CDR3 regions were amplified by Arm-PCR using iRepertoire HTBI primers. TCRdb's own reprocessing of the public reads used fastp at Q25 and MiXCR and kept productive beta chains. Each CDR3 protein appears once, grouped with its most common genes and DNA. This sample comprises about 360,000 distinct CDR3 sequences, under 20% of them detected only once. In total, the top ten clones hold around 20% of the sample. Separately, the same data were catalogued under a study of T cells in Graves' hyperthyroidism and ophthalmopathy.

Specimen: peripheral blood mononuclear cells (PBMCs), collected at new diagnosis, from a patient treated with antithyroid drugs. The receptors here all came from a woman aged 18-35 years with Graves disease. Donor details come from another sample of the same person, matched by shared clones.

This rearrangement joins TRBV12-3 or TRBV12-4 to TRBJ1-1; 8 nucleotides match TRBD1. The CDR3 runs 13 residues. V lost 4 bases to trimming and J lost 9 bases; unmatched junction nucleotides: 7. CDR3 coding DNA: TGTGCCAGCAGTTGCCGCCGGACAGGGCAAGCTTTCTTT. It codes for CASSCRRTGQAFF.

This clonotype was picked up a small number of times. This rearrangement joins TRBV10-3 to TRBJ1-2; D is unclear. Germline CDR1 ENHRY, CDR2 SYGVKD. V lost 7 bases to trimming and J lost 7 bases, with 25 bases between them. The CDR3 is made up of 16 amino acids. CDR3: CAIKAQEGLPMGGYTF. In DNA form, the CDR3 reads TGTGCCATCAAAGCTCAAGAAGGTCTCCCAATGGGTGGCTACACCTTC.

With regard to this clonotype: The junction does not match germline at one end; this may be a read error. V gene TRBV3-1 combines with J gene TRBJ2-3, with D unresolved. CDR1 is LGHDT and CDR2 is YNNKEL in the germline V gene (reference sequence). The CDR3 contains 12 residues. The CDR3 nucleotides read TGTACCAGCAGCCAAGGCTCAGATACGCAGTATTTT. It translates to CTSSQGSDTQYF.

This clonotype was counted ten times or more. This chain uses TRBV6-2 or TRBV6-3 with TRBJ1-1; 8 bases align to TRBD1. CDR3 length: 19 residues. V lost 0 bases and J lost 0; bases outside the gene matches: 12. Germline V CDR1 and CDR2: MNHEY, SVGEGT. CDR3 sequence (DNA): TGTGCCAGCAGTTACTCGAGAGTGACAGGGGCGAGCATGAACACTGAAGCTTTCTTT. Translation gives CASSYSRVTGASMNTEAFF.

This clonotype has at least ten counts. The genes are TRBV7-2 and TRBJ2-1, with unresolved D. CDR3 size: 14 residues. With 1 base removed from V and 8 bases from J, the gap between germline ends came to 12 bases. Germline CDR1 SGHTA, CDR2 FQGNSA. The CDR3 is CASSLGLSRDEQFF. The DNA of the CDR3 is TGTGCCAGCAGCTTAGGACTCTCAAGGGATGAGCAGTTCTTC.

In this sample, this clonotype turned up many times. This chain links TRBV20-1 with TRBJ2-7; a weak D match, TRBD2 (6 bases). Trimming cost V 7 bases and J 0 bases, with 7 bases left between them. The CDR3 runs to 11 residues. Germline loops: CDR1 DFQATT, CDR2 SNEGSKA (reference sequence). The chain's CDR3 is CSGGDSYEQYF. CDR3 in DNA: TGCAGTGGGGGGGACTCCTACGAGCAGTACTTC.

This rearrangement joins TRBV5-5 to TRBJ1-4; D is unclear. Germline V gene lookup returns CDR1 SGHKS and CDR2 YYEKEE (reference sequence). With 4 bases removed from V and 0 bases from J, the gap between germline ends came to 13 bases. The CDR3 length is 16 residues. CDR3 amino acids: CASSPQAGATNEKLFF. The CDR3, as DNA: TGTGCCAGCAGCCCTCAAGCAGGAGCAACTAATGAAAAACTGTTTTTT.

As regards this clonotype: A clone one base away is much larger, so this may be a read error. V is TRBV6-2 or TRBV6-3 and J is TRBJ2-3; perhaps TRBD1 as D (5 bases). This CDR3 comprises 15 residues. Germline values: CDR1 MNHEY, CDR2 SVGEGT. The CDR3 loop is CVSSTLGAHTDTQYF. The CDR3 DNA sequence: TGTGTCAGCAGCACCTTAGGGGCCCACACAGATACGCAGTATTTT.

V and J are TRBV30 and TRBJ2-6; D gene uncertain. V was trimmed by 3 bases and J by 0 bases, leaving 12 bases between them. The CDR3 length is 16 residues. Per the germline V gene, CDR1 is GTSNPN and CDR2 is SVGIG (reference sequence). This CDR3 is CAWRREEISGANVLTF. DNA for the CDR3: TGTGCCTGGAGACGCGAGGAAATCTCTGGGGCCAACGTCCTGACTTTC.

This clonotype was picked up many times. The chain couples TRBV10-2 to TRBJ2-5; 8 bases align to TRBD2. Losses at the gene ends were 5 bases for V and 4 bases for J; bases not matched to a gene: 6. Per germline, CDR1 WSHSY and CDR2 SAAADI. CDR3 length: 14 amino acids. The CDR3 spells CASSPGGVVETQYF. The CDR3 region has the DNA TGCGCCAGCAGTCCGGGGGGGGTTGTAGAGACCCAGTACTTC.

V gene TRBV6-2 or TRBV6-3 combines with J gene TRBJ2-2; D is perhaps TRBD1 (6 bases). Germline V gene data show CDR1 as MNHEY and CDR2 as SVGEGT. The CDR3 is made up of 15 amino acids. V was trimmed by 2 bases and J by 4 bases, leaving 11 bases between them. CDR3 residues: CASSYVGGGTGELFF. The DNA of the CDR3 is TGTGCCAGCAGTTACGTTGGGGGCGGCACCGGGGAGCTGTTTTTT.

This clonotype was observed many times. The chain has TRBV2 and TRBJ2-2; 7 nucleotides match TRBD2. The CDR3 has 17 residues. Germline V gives CDR1 SNHLY, CDR2 FYNNEI. The trim removed 4 bases at V and 5 bases at J, leaving 13 bases unmatched. Here the CDR3 DNA reads TGTGCCAGCAGTGTTGTATTCCGAGGGGAGGGGACCGGGGAGCTGTTTTTT. Translating gives CASSVVFRGEGTGELFF.

At least ten counts were recorded for this clonotype. The rearrangement joins TRBV27 to TRBJ2-7, with a weak D call TRBD2 (5 bases). CDR1 is MNHEY, CDR2 SMNVEV, per germline (reference sequence). V was trimmed by 3 bases and J by 0 bases, leaving 9 bases between them. The CDR3 consists of 14 residues. In DNA form, the CDR3 reads TGTGCCAGCAGTTTGGACTCCTACTCCTACGAGCAGTACTTC. The encoded protein is CASSLDSYSYEQYF.

The rearrangement links TRBV3-1 to TRBJ2-2; TRBD2 agrees at 7 bases. Germline CDR1 reads LGHDT; CDR2 reads YNNKEL (reference sequence). V trimming: 4 bases; J trimming: 6 bases; junction bases outside the gene matches: 8. The CDR3 is 15 amino acids. The CDR3 coding sequence is TGTGCCAGCAGCCCCGTGACGGGGGGTCCCGGGGAGCTGTTTTTT. Amino acids: CASSPVTGGPGELFF.

There are many counts of this clonotype. This chain links TRBV20-1 with TRBJ2-3; 12 bases line up with TRBD2. Germline V lookup: CDR1 DFQATT, CDR2 SNEGSKA (reference sequence). This CDR3 has 17 residues. This CDR3 reads CGAGADRLAGGTDTQYF. The CDR3 DNA reads TGCGGAGCTGGGGCCGACCGACTAGCGGGAGGCACAGATACGCAGTATTTT.

About this clonotype itself: A read error is possible here, since a much larger clone lies one base away. Lacking the conserved final phenylalanine or tryptophan, this CDR3 likely reflects a read error. This rearrangement joins TRBV2 to TRBJ1-2; 10 bases are a match to TRBD1. The trim removed 5 bases at V and 3 bases at J, leaving 3 bases unmatched. CDR1 and CDR2 from the germline V gene are SNHLY and FYNNEI. The CDR3 contains 14 residues. CDR3 nucleotides: TGTGCCAGCAGTCCCGGGACAGGGGACTATGGCTACACCTCC. Translating it yields CASSPGTGDYGYTS.

This clonotype was detected ten times or more. The chain combines TRBV5-6 with TRBJ1-1; the D is unclear. Germline assignment: CDR1 SGHDT and CDR2 YYEEEE. V was clipped by 7 bases and J by 2 bases, with 15 bases between them. CDR3 length equals 14 residues. The CDR3 nucleotides are TGTGCCAGCTTCAAAAACCGGATAAACACTGAAGCTTTCTTT. Translated: CASFKNRINTEAFF.

This clonotype occurred many times. The chain has TRBV6-1 and TRBJ1-1; perhaps TRBD1 as D (6 bases). CDR1 and CDR2 (germline): MNHNS, SASEGT. This CDR3 contains 11 residues. Trimming removed 10 bases from V and 4 bases from J, with 10 bases in between. The CDR3 sequence: CAIKGGTEAFF. CDR3 in DNA: TGTGCCATAAAGGGGGGCACTGAAGCTTTCTTT.

This clonotype was seen many times. The chain couples TRBV6-2 or TRBV6-3 to TRBJ2-7; D might be TRBD1 or TRBD2, each matching 6 bases. V was cut by 0 bases and J by 7 bases, with 16 bases left in between. This CDR3 has 15 amino acids. Germline CDR1 is MNHEY and CDR2 is SVGEGT. CDR3 protein: CASSYSRGGRGEQYF. CDR3 sequence (DNA): TGTGCCAGCAGTTACTCCCGAGGGGGGCGAGGAGAGCAGTACTTC.

This clonotype was recorded a few times. The chain combines TRBV2 with TRBJ2-3; maybe TRBD1 (6 bases). V shed 5 bases and J shed 0 bases, with 9 bases lying between them. Per germline, CDR1 SNHLY and CDR2 FYNNEI. The length of the CDR3 is 14 residues. The CDR3 nucleotides read TGTGCCAGCAGTAAGGACAGAAGCACAGATACGCAGTATTTT. It codes for CASSKDRSTDTQYF.

There are many counts of this clonotype. The gene calls are TRBV6-1 and TRBJ2-5; D assignment may be TRBD1 or TRBD2 (5 bases each). The germline V gene encodes CDR1 MNHNS and CDR2 SASEGT. The germline V and J ends were trimmed by 6 bases and 5 bases, with 22 bases remaining between them. This CDR3 is built from 16 residues. The CDR3 protein is CASRGFLGTQRETQYF. CDR3 bases: TGTGCCAGCAGGGGATTCCTAGGGACCCAAAGGGAGACCCAGTACTTC.

The table lists this clonotype with many counts. The CDR3 sequence is CASSLGTGLLEQYF. The CDR3 DNA reads as TGCGCCAGCAGCCTCGGGACAGGCCTTTTGGAGCAGTACTTC. The chain uses TRBV5-1 and TRBJ2-7; 8 bases match TRBD1. Per the germline V gene, CDR1 is SGHRS and CDR2 is YFSETQ. The CDR3 contains 14 residues. Trimming took 4 bases from V and 7 from J; bases not matched to a gene: 10.

The table lists this clonotype with a few counts. The V gene is TRBV5-6, the J gene TRBJ2-2, with TRBD2 matching over 8 bases. Unmatched junction bases numbered 20, after V lost 4 bases and J lost 3 bases. The CDR3 contains 20 residues. Per germline, CDR1 SGHDT and CDR2 YYEEEE. DNA for the CDR3: TGTGCCAGCAGCACGCAACATAGCGGGATGGGTTTGGGAGACACCGGGGAGCTGTTTTTT. Residues: CASSTQHSGMGLGDTGELFF. Supplemented by reference TRBV5-6 and TRBJ2-2, the full variable domain reads DAGVTQSPTHLIKTRGQQVTLRCSPKSGHDTVSWYQQALGQGPQFIFQYYEEEERQRGNFPDRFSGHQFPNYSSELNVNALLLGDSALYLCASSTQHSGMGLGDTGELFFGEGSRLTVL.

The genes are TRBV4-2 and TRBJ2-1, with TRBD2 matching over 12 bases. CDR1 is LGHNA, CDR2 YNFKEQ, per germline. V lost 1 base and J lost 3; bases outside the gene matches: 13. The CDR3 totals 20 residues. In DNA, the CDR3 is TGTGCCAGCAGCCAAGTCGGTCTAGCGGGAGGGCCACCGGACTACAATGAGCAGTTCTTC. Protein sequence: CASSQVGLAGGPPDYNEQFF.